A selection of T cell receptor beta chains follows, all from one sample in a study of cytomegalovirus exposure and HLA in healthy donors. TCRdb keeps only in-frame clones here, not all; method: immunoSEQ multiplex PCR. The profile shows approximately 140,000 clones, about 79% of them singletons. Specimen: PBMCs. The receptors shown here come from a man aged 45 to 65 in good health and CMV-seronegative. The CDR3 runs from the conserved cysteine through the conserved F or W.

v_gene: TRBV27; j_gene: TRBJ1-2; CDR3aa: CASSRNRDLYGYTF
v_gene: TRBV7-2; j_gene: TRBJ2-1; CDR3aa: CASSDQRGGSYNEQFF
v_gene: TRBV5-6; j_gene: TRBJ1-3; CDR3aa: CASTLAGDSGNTIYF
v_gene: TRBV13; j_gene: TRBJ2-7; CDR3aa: CASHLSAGGLYEQYF
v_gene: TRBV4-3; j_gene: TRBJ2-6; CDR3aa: CASSQDGQGGVLTF
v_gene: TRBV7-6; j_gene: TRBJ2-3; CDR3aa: CASSLDPVRGLTDTQYF
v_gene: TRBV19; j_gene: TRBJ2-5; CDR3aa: CASRGTYQETQYF
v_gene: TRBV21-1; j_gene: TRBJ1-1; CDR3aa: CASSKYLQGNTEAFF
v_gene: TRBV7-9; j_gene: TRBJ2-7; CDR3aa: CASSSRDNWEVEQYF
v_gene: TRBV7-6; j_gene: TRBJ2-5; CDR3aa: CASSLGLAGDQETQYF
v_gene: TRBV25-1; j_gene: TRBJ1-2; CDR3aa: CASSQTGGNYGYTF
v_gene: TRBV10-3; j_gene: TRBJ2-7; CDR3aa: CAIQGNQYEQYF
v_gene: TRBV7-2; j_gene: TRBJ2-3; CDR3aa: CASRGLAGDTQYF
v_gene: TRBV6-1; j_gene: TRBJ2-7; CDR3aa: CASSAPKGGVGLASISEQYF
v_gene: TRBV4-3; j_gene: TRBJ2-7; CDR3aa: CASSQVTDSAYEQYF
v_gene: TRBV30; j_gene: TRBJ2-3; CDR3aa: CAWSASGDTQYF
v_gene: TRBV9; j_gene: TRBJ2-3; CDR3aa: CASSARTGHTDTQYF
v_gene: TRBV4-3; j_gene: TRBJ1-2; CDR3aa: CASSSRGGGYTF
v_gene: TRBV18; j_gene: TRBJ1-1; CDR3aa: CASSPPGTVEAFF
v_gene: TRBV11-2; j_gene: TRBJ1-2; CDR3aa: CASSLGTVYGYTF
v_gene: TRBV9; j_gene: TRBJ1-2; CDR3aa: CASRGQGYGYTF